These 17 T cell receptor beta chains originate from one sample sequenced in a study of blood T cell repertoires in COVID-19 (dated by TCRdb to 2020 to 2022). The library relied on the immunoSEQ multiplex PCR assay. Not all clones reach the TCRdb copy of this immuneACCESS table, which keeps in-frame sequences only. Checked studies attribute under half of the gap to unresolved V genes and leave the rest unexplained. This sample gives approximately 44,000 clones in total; more than 90% of them show up just once. The top ten clonotypes cover 0.3% to 0.4% of the sample. Sequencing used peripheral blood. The receptors here all came from a man between 45 and 60 years old with COVID-19, enrolled during active disease.

The gene calls are TRBV18 and TRBJ1-1, with D tentatively TRBD1 (5 bases). Germline V lookup: CDR1 KGHSH, CDR2 LQKENI. Trimming cost V 6 bases and J 5 bases, with 10 bases left between them. CDR3 length: 12 amino acids. The CDR3 DNA sequence: TGTGCCAGCTCGCCGGGGGTTACTGAAGCTTTCTTT. Translating gives CASSPGVTEAFF. The full variable domain, completed using reference TRBV18 and TRBJ1-1, is NAGVMQNPRHLVRRRGQEARLRCSPMKGHSHVYWYRQLPEEGLKFMVYLQKENIIDESGMPKERFSAEFPKEGPSILRIQQVVRGDSAAYFCASSPGVTEAFFGQGTRLTVV.

The chain recombines TRBV11-2 with TRBJ2-7; TRBD1 matches 7 bases. Germline trimming cut 1 base from V and 3 bases from J; bases unmatched to any gene: 6. This CDR3 region has 15 residues. In germline, CDR1 is SGHAT, CDR2 FQNNGV. CDR3 sequence reads: CASSLAQTGNYEQYF. DNA for the CDR3: TGTGCCAGCAGCTTAGCCCAGACAGGGAACTACGAGCAGTACTTC.

This clone is a singleton in its sample. V is TRBV7-9 and J is TRBJ2-3; 12 positions match TRBD2. Germline V gives CDR1 SEHNR, CDR2 FQNEAQ (reference sequence). The CDR3 is 16 residues long. V lost 5 bases, J lost 2 bases, and 5 bases stayed unmatched. The CDR3 DNA sequence: TGTGCCAGCAGCCAGGGACTAGCGGGTGACACAGATACGCAGTATTTT. Amino acid sequence: CASSQGLAGDTDTQYF.

The chain uses TRBV7-9 and TRBJ2-5, with 7 bases that match TRBD1. With 6 bases clipped from V and 6 bases from J, the junction kept 7 bases outside the gene matches. Germline CDR1 is SEHNR and CDR2 is FQNEAQ (reference sequence). The CDR3 spans 13 residues. The CDR3 region has the DNA TGTGCCAGCAGTCTAGGGGGCGTGAAGACCCAGTACTTC. Its protein is CASSLGGVKTQYF.

The chain has TRBV5-1 and TRBJ2-3; TRBD1 aligns across 8 bases. CDR1 and CDR2 from the germline V gene are SGHRS and YFSETQ. The junction had 16 bases not matched to a gene; V was cut back by 4 bases and J by 0 bases. The CDR3 sequence is 19 residues long. Here the CDR3 reads CASSRGTGVQITSTDTQYF. CDR3 coding DNA: TGCGCCAGCAGCCGCGGGACAGGCGTTCAGATTACTAGCACAGATACGCAGTATTTT.

This clone was seen once. The gene calls are TRBV29-1 and TRBJ1-1; TRBD1 is a possible D gene (5 bases). The CDR3 spans 13 residues. Looked up from germline, CDR1 is SQVTM and CDR2 is ANQGSEA. Trimming removed 4 bases at V and 5 bases at J, with 14 bases between. CDR3 amino acids: CSVARGSGTEAFF. In nucleotides, the CDR3 is TGCAGCGTTGCGCGGGGGAGTGGTACTGAAGCTTTCTTT. The full variable domain, with the rest looked up from reference TRBV29-1 and TRBJ1-1, is SAVISQKPSRDICQRGTSLTIQCQVDSQVTMMFWYRQQPGQSLTLIATANQGSEATYESGFVIDKFPISRPNLTFSTLTVSNMSPEDSSIYLCSVARGSGTEAFFGQGTRLTVV.

V gene TRBV6-5 combines with J gene TRBJ1-2; perhaps TRBD1 as D (6 bases). The CDR3 runs 14 residues. Germline V lookup: CDR1 MNHEY, CDR2 SVGAGI. V was shortened by 2 bases and J by 3 bases, with 10 bases between the two germline ends. The CDR3 sequence: CASSYRDTYYGYTF. CDR3 coding DNA: TGTGCCAGCAGTTACAGGGACACCTACTATGGCTACACCTTC.

This clone was seen a single time. The rearrangement links TRBV28 to TRBJ1-2; tentatively, D is TRBD1 (5 bases). The germline V gene encodes CDR1 MDHEN and CDR2 SYDVKM. Trimming took off 7 bases at V and 6 bases at J, with 15 bases between the two ends. The CDR3 spans 13 residues. DNA for the CDR3: TGTGCCAGCACGCTAAGGGGCAGGGATGGCTACACCTTC. The encoded protein is CASTLRGRDGYTF.

This clone appeared once. This chain connects TRBV11-2 to TRBJ2-7, with TRBD1 matching over 9 bases. The V and J ends lost 2 bases and 6 bases, in that order; junction bases with no gene match: 5. The germline gives CDR1 SGHAT, CDR2 FQNNGV. The CDR3 consists of 14 residues. DNA of the CDR3: TGTGCCAGCAGCTTATCCGGGACAGGGAGCGAGCAGTACTTC. Translating it yields CASSLSGTGSEQYF.

V usage is TRBV6-5 and J usage is TRBJ2-1; 8 nucleotides match TRBD2. The CDR3 is made up of 15 amino acids. Germline V gene lookup returns CDR1 MNHEY and CDR2 SVGAGI. The trim removed 6 bases at V and 1 base at J, leaving 5 bases unmatched. The CDR3 spells CASSRSGMSYNEQFF. The CDR3 nucleotides read TGTGCCAGCAGCCGTAGCGGGATGTCCTACAATGAGCAGTTCTTC.

This sequence joins TRBV9 and TRBJ2-7, with 7 bases aligning to TRBD2. This CDR3 contains 12 residues. Looked up from germline, CDR1 is SGDLS and CDR2 is YYNGEE. Losses at the gene ends were 4 bases for V and 5 bases for J; bases not matched to a gene: 3. CDR3 amino acids: CASSPAGDEQYF. The CDR3 DNA reads as TGTGCCAGCAGCCCTGCGGGGGACGAGCAGTACTTC.

This clone appeared once. The CDR3 coding sequence is TGTGCCAGCAGTTCCGGGACAGGGGTCCCTAACTATGGCTACACCTTC. Translation: CASSSGTGVPNYGYTF. The genes are TRBV28 and TRBJ1-2; 10 bases match TRBD1. The germline V gene encodes CDR1 MDHEN and CDR2 SYDVKM. The CDR3 totals 16 residues. V lost 4 bases and J lost 0; bases outside the gene matches: 5.

The chain carries TRBV10-3 and TRBJ2-1, with TRBD1 identical over 8 bases. V was pared by 2 bases and J by 5 bases, with 14 bases of the junction left unmatched. This CDR3 region has 18 residues. Germline CDR1 reads ENHRY; CDR2 reads SYGVKD. CDR3 sequence: CAISEGTLGQGYDNEQFF. Written as DNA, the CDR3 is TGTGCCATCAGTGAGGGAACCTTAGGACAGGGCTACGACAATGAGCAGTTCTTC.

This clone has only one observation. The chain carries TRBV11-3 and TRBJ2-1, with TRBD2 identical over 15 bases. CDR3 length: 15 residues. Unmatched junction bases numbered 6, after V lost 5 bases and J lost 10 bases. Germline values: CDR1 SGHNT, CDR2 YENEEA. The CDR3 nucleotides read TGTGCCAGCAGCCCTGGACTAGCGGGAGGGCACGAGCAGTTCTTC. Translation gives CASSPGLAGGHEQFF. Filled out from reference TRBV11-3 and TRBJ2-1, the complete variable domain reads EAGVVQSPRYKIIEKKQPVAFWCNPISGHNTLYWYLQNLGQGPELLIRYENEEAVDDSQLPKDRFSAERLKGVDSTLKIQPAELGDSAVYLCASSPGLAGGHEQFFGPGTRLTVL.

This rearrangement joins TRBV7-3 to TRBJ2-7; 8 nucleotides line up with TRBD1. The CDR3 loop spans 15 amino acids. The junction had 6 bases not matched to a gene; V was cut back by 2 bases and J by 3 bases. The germline CDR1 and CDR2 sequences are SGHTA and FQGTGA. CDR3 sequence (DNA): TGTGCCAGCAGCTTAGACCAGGGGGCTATCTACGAGCAGTACTTC. The encoded protein is CASSLDQGAIYEQYF.

V gene TRBV29-1 combines with J gene TRBJ1-1; no definite D call. V lost 7 bases and J 2 bases, leaving 11 bases between the germline ends. CDR1 and CDR2 from the germline V gene are SQVTM and ANQGSEA. This CDR3 spans 12 amino acids. CDR3 nucleotide sequence: TGCAGCGCTGTCGGTCCAAACACTGAAGCTTTCTTT. This encodes CSAVGPNTEAFF.

The rearrangement links TRBV6-2 or TRBV6-3 to TRBJ1-1; D is uncertain. CDR1 is MNHEY, CDR2 SVGEGT, per germline. V lost 4 bases to trimming and J lost 0 bases, with 12 bases between them. The CDR3 is 15 residues long. The CDR3 reads CASSFGGNLNTEAFF. CDR3 in DNA: TGTGCCAGCAGTTTCGGAGGGAACTTGAACACTGAAGCTTTCTTT.